This T cell receptor (beta chain) is from a study of T cell repertoires in cytomegalovirus infection. This clonotype was seen repeatedly, ten times or more. Germline V gene sequence: CDR1 SGHVS, CDR2 FQNEAQ. The CDR3 runs 13 residues. Trimming left V 5 bases short and J 2 bases short, with 4 bases between. TCRdb called the reads again in MiXCR, with one record for every CDR3 protein. The sample consists of 310,000 or so distinct CDR3 sequences, roughly a tenth of them appearing once. The rearrangement uses TRBV7-8 and TRBJ2-6; D ambiguous. This TCR came from a human donor in good health (CMV status not recorded). Some clones in this sample may be carry-over from other donors' samples. Source material: PBMCs. The chain's CDR3 is CASSHPGANVLTF. CDR3 coding DNA: TGTGCCAGCAGCCATCCTGGGGCCAACGTCCTGACTTTC.